The source of this T cell receptor (beta chain) is a study of blood T cell repertoires in COVID-19. Study summary: The samples span acute and convalescent COVID-19 from the United States, Italy and Spain. The cDNA or gDNA used as material had been derived from T cells, B-cell-depleted T cells, or PBMCs.

Original data processing: Reference gene primer amplification yielded estimated nucleated cell counts. Only in-frame clones appear in the TCRdb table, and some are missing; sequencing was by immunoSEQ multiplex PCR. V, J and clone size were drawn from that table, and D and trimming were deduced from the DNA. This sample has 120,000 or so clones, with more than 80% found just once. This CDR3 region has 14 residues. Looked up from germline, CDR1 is SGHNT and CDR2 is YYREEE (reference sequence). V dropped 4 bases and J dropped 3 bases, with 13 bases sitting between them. The clonotype was recovered from a man between 65 and 85 years old with active or convalescent COVID-19. Sequences were obtained from peripheral blood. V is TRBV5-4 and J is TRBJ1-2; a possible D gene is TRBD1 (5 bases). CDR3 coding DNA: TGTGCCAGCAGCCCCGGACAATTTCACTATGGCTACACCTTC. As protein: CASSPGQFHYGYTF.